Listed here are 31 T cell receptor beta chains from one sample, sequenced in a study of T-cell memory formation after mild COVID-19. In TCRdb, the 5' RACE reads were re-called with MiXCR into one record per CDR3 protein. The table records just over 150,000 distinct CDR3 sequences, about a third of them present only once. Source material: PBMCs or a T cell subset sorted from them (not recorded which). The source of these receptors is an adult woman who had mild COVID-19 (a few samples of this study predate the infection). Cell type and time point are not known.

This clonotype was seen ten or more times. The chain carries TRBV5-4 and TRBJ2-7, with D unresolved. V was shortened by 3 bases and J by 3 bases, with 4 bases between the two germline ends. Germline V gene data show CDR1 as SGHNT and CDR2 as YYREEE (reference sequence). The CDR3 has 11 amino acids. The CDR3 region is CASSSHYEQYF. CDR3 bases: TGTGCCAGCAGCTCACACTACGAGCAGTACTTC.

A few counts support this clonotype. This chain connects TRBV7-2 to TRBJ2-3; D is undetermined. V was shortened by 5 bases and J by 3 bases, with 12 bases between the two germline ends. The germline CDR1 and CDR2 sequences are SGHTA and FQGNSA. CDR3 length: 14 residues. The CDR3 loop reads CASSRKAGTDTQYF. For the CDR3, the DNA is TGTGCCAGCAGCCGAAAGGCCGGGACAGATACGCAGTATTTT.

The CDR3 DNA is TGCAGCGTTAGGTCGGGTCAGGCCCCCTACGAGCAGTACTTC. Its translation is CSVRSGQAPYEQYF. The V and J genes are TRBV29-1 and TRBJ2-7; unclear D gene. V shed 5 bases and J shed 2 bases, with 16 bases lying between them. The germline gives CDR1 SQVTM, CDR2 ANQGSEA. This CDR3 is built from 14 residues.

This clonotype appeared a few times. The rearrangement uses TRBV4-2 and TRBJ2-5; maybe TRBD2 (5 bases). The CDR3 loop spans 17 amino acids. In germline, CDR1 is LGHNA, CDR2 YNFKEQ. The V end lost 1 base, the J end lost 6 bases, and 21 bases lay between the germline ends. The CDR3 spells CASSQGNGSAVPQTQYF. For the CDR3, the DNA is TGTGCCAGCAGCCAAGGGAATGGTAGCGCCGTCCCCCAGACCCAGTACTTC.

This clonotype showed up just once. The junction departs from the called germline gene at one end, perhaps through a read error. The chain uses TRBV9 and TRBJ1-2; 7 bases match TRBD1. The germline gives CDR1 SGDLS, CDR2 YYNGEE. The CDR3 is made up of 15 amino acids. CDR3 nucleotides: TGTGCCAGCAGCGTAGGTCAGGGGACAGACTACGGCTACACCTTC. Protein product: CASSVGQGTDYGYTF.

The chain joins TRBV2 to TRBJ1-1; D is perhaps TRBD1 (6 bases). Germline V gene data show CDR1 as SNHLY and CDR2 as FYNNEI. Deletions cut 2 bases from V and 1 base from J, with 14 bases between. This CDR3 is 16 amino acids long. DNA of the CDR3: TGTGCCAGCAGTGAAACCCAGACAGGACGGAACACTGAAGCTTTCTTT. It translates to CASSETQTGRNTEAFF.

Only a few counts were recorded for this clonotype. The CDR3 DNA is TGCAGCGTTGACGAGGGGGGGCAGGGCACAGATACGCAGTATTTT. Residues: CSVDEGGQGTDTQYF. The chain has TRBV29-1 and TRBJ2-3; weak D call: TRBD2 (7 bases). The V gene lost 3 bases and the J gene lost 1 base, with 14 bases spanning the gap. CDR3 length: 15 residues. Germline-derived CDR1 and CDR2 are SQVTM and ANQGSEA.

This clonotype turned up a few times. V and J are TRBV6-6 and TRBJ2-7, with unresolved D. The V end lost 3 bases, the J end lost 1 base, and 22 bases lay between the germline ends. CDR1 and CDR2 from the germline V gene are MNHNY and SVGAGI (reference sequence). The CDR3 spans 18 residues. CDR3 sequence reads: CASSYLAAGARPSYEQYF. The CDR3 DNA reads as TGTGCCAGCAGTTATCTTGCGGCCGGCGCCCGCCCATCCTACGAGCAGTACTTC.

The chain carries TRBV29-1 and TRBJ1-1, with D possibly being TRBD1 (5 bases). The germline gives CDR1 SQVTM, CDR2 ANQGSEA. This CDR3 spans 13 amino acids. V gave up 1 base and J gave up 2 bases, with 8 bases separating them. CDR3 protein: CSVEGTPNTEAFF. As DNA, the CDR3 is TGCAGCGTTGAAGGGACACCTAACACTGAAGCTTTCTTT.

This clonotype was seen more than once but under ten times. This sequence joins TRBV11-3 and TRBJ2-1; D remains unclear. The CDR3 spans 11 residues. V dropped 5 bases and J dropped 10 bases, with 9 bases sitting between them. From germline, CDR1 is SGHNT and CDR2 YENEEA. The CDR3 reads CASSQLEEQFF. Written as DNA, the CDR3 is TGTGCCAGCAGCCAATTGGAGGAGCAGTTCTTC.

This clonotype was counted between two and nine times. The chain combines TRBV7-9 with TRBJ2-7, with 7 bases that match TRBD1. This CDR3 spans 14 amino acids. Germline CDR1 SEHNR, CDR2 FQNEAQ (reference sequence). Trimming removed 3 bases from V and 7 bases from J; junction bases left unmatched: 9. This CDR3 is CASSLTGMTGEQYF. The CDR3, as DNA: TGTGCCAGCAGCTTGACAGGGATGACTGGAGAGCAGTACTTC.

The chain has TRBV20-1 and TRBJ2-3; no clear D gene. The germline gives CDR1 DFQATT, CDR2 SNEGSKA (reference sequence). V lost 3 bases and J lost 7, with 2 bases in between. This CDR3 spans 9 amino acids. This chain's CDR3 is CSASNTQYF. Written as DNA, the CDR3 is TGCAGTGCTAGCAATACGCAGTATTTT.

This clonotype has a handful of counts. Germline is not matched at one junction end, which may reflect a read error. The CDR3 bases are TGTGCCACCAGTGATCCGAGGGACAGGGCGATTCCGAACACCGGGGAGCTTTTTTTT. Its protein product is CATSDPRDRAIPNTGELFF. The rearrangement joins TRBV24-1 to TRBJ2-2; TRBD1 matches 9 bases. CDR1 and CDR2 (germline): KGHDR, SFDVKD. This CDR3 is 19 amino acids long.

There are many counts of this clonotype. The gene calls are TRBV14 and TRBJ2-4; perhaps TRBD1 as D (6 bases). V was clipped by 4 bases and J by 0 bases, with 13 bases between them. The length of the CDR3 is 16 residues. Germline V gene data show CDR1 as SGHDN and CDR2 as FVKESK. The CDR3 coding sequence is TGTGCCAGCAGCCCTACTACAGGGAGAGCCAAAAACATTCAGTACTTC. It is translated as CASSPTTGRAKNIQYF. The full variable domain, completed using reference TRBV14 and TRBJ2-4, is EAGVTQFPSHSVIEKGQTVTLRCDPISGHDNLYWYRRVMGKEIKFLLHFVKESKQDESGMPNNRFLAERTGGTYSTLKVQPAELEDSGVYFCASSPTTGRAKNIQYFGAGTRLSVL.

CDR3 loop: CASSQENRGETQYF. DNA of the CDR3: TGCGCCAGCAGCCAAGAAAACAGGGGGGAGACCCAGTACTTC. The rearrangement joins TRBV5-1 to TRBJ2-5; 8 bases line up with TRBD1. CDR1 is SGHRS and CDR2 is YFSETQ in the germline V gene. V gave up 4 bases and J gave up 5 bases; unmatched junction bases: 7. The CDR3 spans 14 residues.

V is TRBV20-1 and J is TRBJ2-7; 7 bases are shared with TRBD2. The germline V gene encodes CDR1 DFQATT and CDR2 SNEGSKA (reference sequence). J was trimmed by 2 bases and V by 1 base; bases with no gene match: 8. The CDR3 loop spans 15 amino acids. The CDR3 here is CSARALGGSPYEQYF. The CDR3 nucleotides are TGCAGTGCTAGAGCCCTGGGCGGGAGTCCCTACGAGCAGTACTTC.

The chain is built from TRBV11-2 and TRBJ2-6, with unresolved D. CDR1 is SGHAT, CDR2 FQNNGV, per germline. Trimming removed 5 bases from V and 0 bases from J, with 8 bases in between. The CDR3 extends over 15 amino acids. DNA of the CDR3: TGTGCCAGCAGCCTAGGGTTCTCTGGGGCCAACGTCCTGACTTTC. The encoded protein is CASSLGFSGANVLTF.

This clonotype was detected a few times. CDR3 DNA: TGTGCCACGTCAACCGGGACAGGGGGCGCTGAAGCTTTCTTT. Amino acids: CATSTGTGGAEAFF. The chain recombines TRBV24-1 with TRBJ1-1, with 12 bases lining up with TRBD1. V was pared by 10 bases and J by 6 bases, with 8 bases of the junction left unmatched. CDR3 length equals 14 residues. Germline CDR1 is KGHDR and CDR2 is SFDVKD.

The chain uses TRBV4-2 and TRBJ1-6, with a tentative D call TRBD1 (5 bases). The CDR3 runs 14 residues. V lost 4 bases, J lost 5 bases, and 9 bases lay in between. Germline V CDR1 and CDR2: LGHNA, YNFKEQ. The DNA for the CDR3 is TGTGCCAGCAGCCTCCAGGGTAATAATTCACCCCTCCACTTT. It codes for CASSLQGNNSPLHF.

The chain employs TRBV2 and TRBJ2-3; D might be TRBD2 (5 bases). CDR3 length: 15 residues. Germline V lookup: CDR1 SNHLY, CDR2 FYNNEI. V shed 3 bases and J shed 3 bases, with 13 bases lying between them. CDR3: CASSDRDYATDTQYF. The CDR3 nucleotides are TGTGCCAGCAGTGACCGCGACTACGCGACAGATACGCAGTATTTT.

The gene calls are TRBV10-3 and TRBJ2-1; D gene uncertain. This CDR3 has 13 amino acids. Trimming stripped 2 bases from V and 3 bases from J, with 5 bases between. Looked up from germline, CDR1 is ENHRY and CDR2 is SYGVKD. The chain's CDR3 is CAISELDYNEQFF. In DNA form, the CDR3 reads TGTGCCATCAGTGAGCTCGACTACAATGAGCAGTTCTTC.

The chain is built from TRBV5-1 and TRBJ2-2; possibly TRBD2 for D (5 bases). The CDR3 has 16 residues. From germline, CDR1 is SGHRS and CDR2 YFSETQ. V dropped 0 bases and J dropped 5 bases, with 14 bases sitting between them. The CDR3 DNA is TGCGCCAGCAGCTTGGCCGGAGGATCGGGGACCGGGGAGCTGTTTTTT. Amino acid sequence: CASSLAGGSGTGELFF. The full variable domain, rest sourced from reference TRBV5-1 and TRBJ2-2, is KAGVTQTPRYLIKTRGQQVTLSCSPISGHRSVSWYQQTPGQGLQFLFEYFSETQRNKGNFPGRFSGRQFSNSRSEMNVSTLELGDSALYLCASSLAGGSGTGELFFGEGSRLTVL.

This clonotype was found a few times. The rearrangement links TRBV6-1 to TRBJ2-7; 8 bases agree with TRBD2. Unmatched junction bases numbered 9, after V lost 7 bases and J lost 4 bases. The CDR3 loop spans 14 amino acids. CDR1 and CDR2 (germline): MNHNS, SASEGT. This chain's CDR3 is CASTVEAGGYEQYF. CDR3 bases: TGTGCCAGCACGGTTGAGGCGGGGGGTTACGAGCAGTACTTC.

J is TRBJ2-2 and V is TRBV12-3 or TRBV12-4; either TRBD1 or TRBD2 may fit D (5 bases each). This CDR3 has 14 amino acids. V was cut by 7 bases and J by 5 bases, with 14 bases left in between. DNA for the CDR3: TGTGCCAGCACTTCCCGGGGCTCGACCGGGGAGCTGTTTTTT. Encoded protein: CASTSRGSTGELFF.

This clonotype was detected once. The chain carries TRBV19 and TRBJ2-1; D is ambiguous. Between the trimmed V and J ends, which lost 3 bases and 2 bases, there was a span of 11 bases. CDR3 length equals 15 residues. The germline V gene has CDR1 LNHDA and CDR2 SQIVND (reference sequence). As DNA, the CDR3 is TGTGCCAGTAGTATGTGGCTAGAGACCTACAATGAGCAGTTCTTC. This codes for CASSMWLETYNEQFF. Combining the CDR3 with reference TRBV19 and TRBJ2-1 gives the whole variable domain DGGITQSPKYLFRKEGQNVTLSCEQNLNHDAMYWYRQDPGQGLRLIYYSQIVNDFQKGDIAEGYSVSREKKESFPLTVTSAQKNPTAFYLCASSMWLETYNEQFFGPGTRLTVL.

CDR3 DNA sequence: TGTGCCAGCAGCCCCATTGGGGGGTTCGATGAGCAGTTCTTC. Its translation: CASSPIGGFDEQFF. The chain recombines TRBV7-9 with TRBJ2-1, with TRBD2 as a possible D gene (6 bases). Germline-derived CDR1 and CDR2 are SEHNR and FQNEAQ (reference sequence). There are 14 residues in the CDR3. The ends were cut back, 5 bases at V and 8 bases at J, with 16 bases in the middle. The entire variable domain, with the rest obtained from reference TRBV7-9 and TRBJ2-1, is as follows: DTGVSQNPRHKITKRGQNVTFRCDPISEHNRLYWYRQTLGQGPEFLTYFQNEAQLEKSRLLSDRFSAERPKGSFSTLEIQRTEQGDSAMYLCASSPIGGFDEQFFGPGTRLTVL.

This chain links TRBV5-1 with TRBJ1-6; D gene ambiguous. Looked up from germline, CDR1 is SGHRS and CDR2 is YFSETQ. This CDR3 spans 13 amino acids. Trimming pared 6 bases from V and 1 base from J, leaving 5 bases between. This CDR3 is CASKESYNSPLHF. CDR3 nucleotides: TGCGCCAGCAAAGAGTCCTATAATTCACCCCTCCACTTT.

This clonotype has more than one count but fewer than ten. V gene TRBV3-1 combines with J gene TRBJ2-3; possible D gene TRBD2, 6 bases. The germline V gene has CDR1 LGHDT and CDR2 YNNKEL (reference sequence). This CDR3 is built from 15 residues. V was pared by 1 base and J by 6 bases, with 14 bases between. The CDR3 sequence: CASSQVRDFGDTQYF. The CDR3 nucleotides read TGTGCCAGCAGCCAAGTCCGGGACTTCGGTGATACGCAGTATTTT.

The rearrangement links TRBV11-3 to TRBJ2-3; 8 nucleotides align to TRBD2. V lost 2 bases, J lost 3 bases, and 7 bases stayed unmatched. Germline V lookup: CDR1 SGHNT, CDR2 YENEEA. CDR3 size: 16 residues. The CDR3 reads CASSLPAGGGTDTQYF. The CDR3 DNA follows: TGTGCCAGCAGCTTACCCGCGGGAGGTGGGACAGATACGCAGTATTTT. Together with reference TRBV11-3 and TRBJ2-3, the CDR3 gives the full variable domain: EAGVVQSPRYKIIEKKQPVAFWCNPISGHNTLYWYLQNLGQGPELLIRYENEEAVDDSQLPKDRFSAERLKGVDSTLKIQPAELGDSAVYLCASSLPAGGGTDTQYFGPGTRLTVL.

This clonotype has a single count. The chain is built from TRBV12-3 or TRBV12-4 and TRBJ2-3; TRBD1 matches 7 bases. The J segment lost 3 bases and the V segment lost 5 bases, leaving 8 bases of the junction unmatched. There are 15 residues in the CDR3. This CDR3 is CASSAGGRRTDTQYF. The DNA of the CDR3 is TGTGCCAGCAGTGCAGGGGGACGGAGGACAGATACGCAGTATTTT.

CDR3 sequence reads: CSARRRVPPTDTQYF. For the CDR3, the DNA is TGCAGTGCTAGGAGACGGGTCCCCCCCACAGATACGCAGTATTTT. V usage is TRBV20-1 and J usage is TRBJ2-3; D is unresolved. The germline V and J ends were trimmed by 3 bases and 2 bases, with 15 bases remaining between them. In germline, CDR1 is DFQATT, CDR2 SNEGSKA (reference sequence). The CDR3 covers 15 residues.